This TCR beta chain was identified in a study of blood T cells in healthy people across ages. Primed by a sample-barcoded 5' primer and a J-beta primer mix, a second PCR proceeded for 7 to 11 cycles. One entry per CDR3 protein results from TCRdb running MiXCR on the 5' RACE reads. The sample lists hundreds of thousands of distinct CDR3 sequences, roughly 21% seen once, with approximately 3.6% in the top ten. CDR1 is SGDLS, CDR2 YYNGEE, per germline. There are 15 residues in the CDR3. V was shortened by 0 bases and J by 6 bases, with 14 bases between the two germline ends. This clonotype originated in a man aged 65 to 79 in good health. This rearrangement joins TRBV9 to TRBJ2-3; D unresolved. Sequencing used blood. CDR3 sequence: CASSVAGSSWDTQYF. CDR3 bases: TGTGCCAGCAGCGTAGCCGGCTCCTCTTGGGATACGCAGTATTTT.